This T cell receptor (beta chain) appears in the sequencing data of a study of blood T cell repertoires in COVID-19. About the study: Sample material is recorded as cDNA or gDNA derived from T cells, B-cell-depleted T cells, or PBMCs.

Clinical histories supplied by participants themselves formed the basis of cohort assignment. V shed 6 bases, J shed 5 bases, and the junction held 6 bases outside the gene matches. The CDR3 runs to 14 residues. CDR1 is LNHDA and CDR2 is SQIVND in the germline V gene (reference sequence). Original processing methods: It was from reference gene primer amplification that nucleated cell counts were estimated. Assay used: immunoSEQ multiplex PCR; TCRdb lists only in-frame clones, some missing. V, J and clone size were drawn from that table, and D and trimming were deduced from the DNA. There are about 260,000 clones in the sample; more than 70% occur only once, and 1.2% lies in the top ten.

The receptor's source is a woman aged 40 to 50 with acute COVID-19. Material for sequencing was PBMCs or T cells enriched from blood (not recorded which). The V gene is TRBV19, the J gene TRBJ1-1; the match to TRBD1 covers 10 bases. CDR3 in amino acids: CASRRTGGATEAFF. DNA for the CDR3: TGTGCCAGTAGGAGGACAGGGGGAGCAACTGAAGCTTTCTTT. The whole variable domain, remainder taken from reference TRBV19 and TRBJ1-1, is DGGITQSPKYLFRKEGQNVTLSCEQNLNHDAMYWYRQDPGQGLRLIYYSQIVNDFQKGDIAEGYSVSREKKESFPLTVTSAQKNPTAFYLCASRRTGGATEAFFGQGTRLTVV.